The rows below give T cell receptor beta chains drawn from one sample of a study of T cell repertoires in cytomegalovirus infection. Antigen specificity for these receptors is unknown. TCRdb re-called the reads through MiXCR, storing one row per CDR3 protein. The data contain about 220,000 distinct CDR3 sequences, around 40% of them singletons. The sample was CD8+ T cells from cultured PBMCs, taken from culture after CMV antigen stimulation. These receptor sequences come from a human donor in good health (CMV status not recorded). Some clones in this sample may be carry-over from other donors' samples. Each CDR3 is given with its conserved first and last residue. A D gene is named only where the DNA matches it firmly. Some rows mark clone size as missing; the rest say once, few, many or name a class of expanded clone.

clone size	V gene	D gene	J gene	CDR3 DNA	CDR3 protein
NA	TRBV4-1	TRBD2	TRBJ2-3	TGCGCCAGCAGCCGCGGACTAGCGGCTAGCACAGATACGCAGTATTTT	CASSRGLAASTDTQYF
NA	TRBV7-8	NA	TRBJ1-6	TGTGCCAGCAACATCGCCCCAGGTTCACCCCTCCACTTT	CASNIAPGSPLHF
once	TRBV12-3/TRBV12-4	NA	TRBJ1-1	TGTGCCAGCAGTTTAATAGGGCAGAACACTGAAGCTTTCTTT	CASSLIGQNTEAFF
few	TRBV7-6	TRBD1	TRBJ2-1	TGTGCCAGCAGCTTAAATACAGGGGCGCGCAATGAGCAGTTCTTC	CASSLNTGARNEQFF
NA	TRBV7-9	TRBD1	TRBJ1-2	TGTGCCAGCAGCTTCCCAGGGGGCGCTGGCTACACCTTC	CASSFPGGAGYTF
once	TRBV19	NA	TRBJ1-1	TGTGCCAGTAGTATGAAGGGAGACACTGAAGCTTTCTTT	CASSMKGDTEAFF
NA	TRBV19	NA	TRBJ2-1	TGTGCCAGTAAGGTCCAAGGCTATCTAGGGAATGAGCAGTTCTTC	CASKVQGYLGNEQFF
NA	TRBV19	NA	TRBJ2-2	TGTGCCAGTAACTCCAACGGGGCCGGGGAGCTGTTTTTT	CASNSNGAGELFF
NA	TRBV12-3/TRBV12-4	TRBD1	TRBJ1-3	TGTGCCAGCAGTCCGCCTCGGACAGGAGCTACTGGAAACACCATATATTTT	CASSPPRTGATGNTIYF
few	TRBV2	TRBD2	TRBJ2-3	TGTGCCAACTGGGACTATACAGATACGCAGTATTTT	CANWDYTDTQYF
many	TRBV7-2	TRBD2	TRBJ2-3	TGTGCCAGCAGCGGACTAGCGGGAGGGCCGGATACGCAGTATTTT	CASSGLAGGPDTQYF
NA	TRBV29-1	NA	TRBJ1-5	TGCAGCTTCTTGGCCCGGGAAAAAAATCAGCCCCAGCATTTT	CSFLAREKNQPQHF
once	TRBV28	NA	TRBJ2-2	TGTGCCAGCAGTTTGGGGGCCGGAGGTAACACCGGGGAGCTGTTTTTT	CASSLGAGGNTGELFF
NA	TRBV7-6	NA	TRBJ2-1	TGTGCCAGCAGCTTAGTCTTAAGCGGGTACAATGAGCAGTTCTTC	CASSLVLSGYNEQFF
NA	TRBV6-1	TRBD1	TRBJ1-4	TGTGCCAGCAGTCCGGGACAGGGGCCCTCTAATGAAAAACTGTTTTTT	CASSPGQGPSNEKLFF
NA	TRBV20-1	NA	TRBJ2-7	TGCAGTGCCCGGGACGAGTTTCCCGACGAGCAGTACTTC	CSARDEFPDEQYF
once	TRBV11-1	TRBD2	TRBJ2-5	TGTGCCAGCAGCTTAGCGACTAGCAGACAAGAGACCCAGTACTTC	CASSLATSRQETQYF
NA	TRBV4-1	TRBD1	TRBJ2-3	TGCGCCAGCAGCCATCGCACTTCGGGACAGCGCACAGATACGCAGTATTTT	CASSHRTSGQRTDTQYF
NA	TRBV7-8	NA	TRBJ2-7	TGTGCCAGCAGCTTAGCGCGGGGGCTATACGAGCAGTACTTC	CASSLARGLYEQYF
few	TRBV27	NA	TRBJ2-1	TGTGCCAGCAGTTTTTTGGGCAGGGAGAGTGATGAGCAGTTCTTC	CASSFLGRESDEQFF
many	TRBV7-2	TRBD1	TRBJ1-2	TGTGCCAGCAGCCAACAAGACAGGGTCCGTCGGTATGAGGGGTATGGCTACACCTTC	CASSQQDRVRRYEGYGYTF
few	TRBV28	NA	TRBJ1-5	TGTGCCAGCAGTTCTCTGAAGTTGAGAAGTCAGCCCCAGCATTTT	CASSSLKLRSQPQHF
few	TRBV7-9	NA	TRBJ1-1	TGTGCCAGCATCTCGACCCTACAAGGTGAAGCTTTCTTT	CASISTLQGEAFF
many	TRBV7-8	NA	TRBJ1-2	TGTGCCAGCAGCTTAAACCGGGACTATGGCTACACCTTC	CASSLNRDYGYTF
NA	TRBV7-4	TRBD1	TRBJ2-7	TGTGCCAGCAGCACCCAGGACAGGGTAGGGGAGCAGTACTTC	CASSTQDRVGEQYF
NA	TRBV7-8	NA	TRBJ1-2	TGTGCCAGCAGCTTACACAGCAACTATGGCTACACCTTC	CASSLHSNYGYTF
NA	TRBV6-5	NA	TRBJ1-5	TGTGCCAGCAGTACCAATAGCAATCAGCCCCAGCATTTT	CASSTNSNQPQHF
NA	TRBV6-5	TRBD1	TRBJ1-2	TGTGCCAGCAGTGGGGACAGGGGGCCCCACGGTTATGGCTACACCTTC	CASSGDRGPHGYGYTF
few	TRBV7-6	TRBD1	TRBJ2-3	TGTGCCAGCAGCTCCTGGACAGGGACCCGCACAGATACGCAGTATTTT	CASSSWTGTRTDTQYF
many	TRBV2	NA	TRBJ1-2	TGTGCCCGTCAACGGGCCGGGGCTGGCTACACCTTC	CARQRAGAGYTF
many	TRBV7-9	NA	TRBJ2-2	TGTGCCAGCAGCTCGACCGGGACAAGGGATCTAGCAGAGAACACCGGGGAGCTGTTTTTT	CASSSTGTRDLAENTGELFF
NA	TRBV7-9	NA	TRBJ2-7	TGTGCCAGCAGCCCGACTGGGAAGGAGCAGTACTTC	CASSPTGKEQYF
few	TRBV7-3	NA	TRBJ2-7	TGTGCCAGCAGCTTAACAGGACAGATTTTCTCCTACGAGCAGTACTTC	CASSLTGQIFSYEQYF
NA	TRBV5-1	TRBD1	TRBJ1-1	TGCGCCAGCAGCTTTCTGACAGGGCTGAACACTGAAGCTTTCTTT	CASSFLTGLNTEAFF